The next 18 T cell receptor beta chains were all read from a single sample in a study of cytomegalovirus exposure and HLA in healthy donors. The PCR contained 60 Vbeta and 13 Jbeta primers. Assay: immunoSEQ multiplex PCR; the TCRdb copy retains only in-frame clones and omits some. Of some 130,000 clones listed, approximately 84% are singletons. Sequencing was done on a sample of PBMCs. The receptors derive from a boy aged 2-15 years in good health and CMV-seronegative.

The chain is built from TRBV19 and TRBJ1-1; D gene uncertain. Germline V CDR1 and CDR2: LNHDA, SQIVND (reference sequence). The CDR3 is 13 residues long. Trimming left V 1 base short and J 2 bases short, with 5 bases between. The CDR3 DNA is TGTGCCAGTAGTATAGCCCCTAACACTGAAGCTTTCTTT. This sequence encodes CASSIAPNTEAFF.

This chain joins TRBV6-1 and TRBJ1-4; the match to TRBD1 covers 9 bases. Germline assignment: CDR1 MNHNS and CDR2 SASEGT. Losses at the gene ends were 5 bases for V and 7 bases for J; bases not matched to a gene: 8. This CDR3 spans 15 amino acids. The CDR3 bases are TGTGCCAGCAGTAGTGGGACAGGGAAGGGTGAAAAACTGTTTTTT. Its protein is CASSSGTGKGEKLFF.

The rearrangement joins TRBV19 to TRBJ1-1, with D maybe TRBD1 (5 bases). Germline V gene data show CDR1 as LNHDA and CDR2 as SQIVND (reference sequence). V shed 6 bases and J shed 6 bases, with 14 bases lying between them. This CDR3 is built from 13 residues. CDR3: CASRSRAFPEAFF. The DNA of the CDR3 is TGTGCCAGTAGGTCCAGGGCCTTCCCTGAAGCTTTCTTT.

This chain uses TRBV5-1 with TRBJ2-3; 10 nucleotides align to TRBD2. There are 16 residues in the CDR3. Unmatched junction bases numbered 10, after V lost 4 bases and J lost 5 bases. The germline V gene encodes CDR1 SGHRS and CDR2 YFSETQ. CDR3 nucleotides: TGCGCCAGCAGCCCGGGACTAGCGAGGATCGGAGATACGCAGTATTTT. This gives the protein CASSPGLARIGDTQYF.

This rearrangement joins TRBV5-1 to TRBJ2-3, with 7 bases identical to TRBD2. The CDR3 has 17 residues. V was clipped by 4 bases and J by 1 base; unmatched bases: 12. The germline CDR1 and CDR2 sequences are SGHRS and YFSETQ. The chain's CDR3 is CASSILGTTPGTDTQYF. The DNA of the CDR3 is TGCGCCAGCAGCATACTCGGGACTACCCCTGGCACAGATACGCAGTATTTT.

The rearrangement links TRBV2 to TRBJ2-7; 7 bases fit TRBD1. The V and J ends lost 6 bases and 6 bases, in that order; junction bases with no gene match: 8. In germline, CDR1 is SNHLY, CDR2 FYNNEI. The CDR3 contains 13 residues. This CDR3 reads CASSHDRDGEQYF. CDR3 in DNA: TGTGCCAGCAGCCATGACAGGGATGGCGAGCAGTACTTC.

V is TRBV10-3 and J is TRBJ2-1; D might be TRBD1 (6 bases). Trimming removed 2 bases at V and 2 bases at J, with 16 bases between. Per the germline V gene, CDR1 is ENHRY and CDR2 is SYGVKD. The CDR3 has 17 residues. The CDR3 nucleotides read TGTGCCATCAGTGAGAGACGGAACAGGGATCCCTACAATGAGCAGTTCTTC. This sequence encodes CAISERRNRDPYNEQFF.

The chain couples TRBV18 to TRBJ2-3; 8 positions match TRBD1. The CDR3 is 13 residues long. V shed 2 bases and J 12 bases; nucleotides not matched to a gene: 7. Germline CDR1 is KGHSH and CDR2 is LQKENI. The CDR3 here is CASSPDVDRGQYF. The CDR3 bases are TGTGCCAGCTCACCAGACGTAGACAGGGGTCAGTATTTT.

The rearrangement links TRBV5-4 to TRBJ2-3; no reliable D call. The CDR3 has 14 residues. Germline loops: CDR1 SGHNT, CDR2 YYREEE (reference sequence). Trimming took 3 bases from V and 1 from J, leaving 9 bases between them. The CDR3, as DNA: TGTGCCAGCAGCTCCGGTTATGGCACAGATACGCAGTATTTT. Its translation is CASSSGYGTDTQYF.

This chain joins TRBV11-3 and TRBJ2-1, with D maybe TRBD2 (7 bases). Germline values: CDR1 SGHNT, CDR2 YENEEA. CDR3 length equals 15 residues. Trimming removed 5 bases from V and 1 base from J, with 12 bases in between. The CDR3 coding sequence is TGTGCCAGCAGCGGGGGGGGCCAGTCCTACAATGAGCAGTTCTTC. Translating gives CASSGGGQSYNEQFF. Filled out from reference TRBV11-3 and TRBJ2-1, the complete variable domain reads EAGVVQSPRYKIIEKKQPVAFWCNPISGHNTLYWYLQNLGQGPELLIRYENEEAVDDSQLPKDRFSAERLKGVDSTLKIQPAELGDSAVYLCASSGGGQSYNEQFFGPGTRLTVL.

The V call is TRBV18, the J call TRBJ1-2; TRBD1 might be the D (6 bases). The CDR3 loop spans 15 amino acids. V lost 1 base, J lost 8 bases, and 17 bases lay in between. Germline V gene sequence: CDR1 KGHSH, CDR2 LQKENI. The CDR3 reads CASSPLGASEFGYTF. The CDR3 nucleotides are TGTGCCAGCTCACCACTGGGGGCGTCCGAGTTCGGCTACACCTTC.

This clone was picked up a small number of times. J is TRBJ2-1 and V is TRBV6-4; 8 bases agree with TRBD2. Trimming cost V 5 bases and J 4 bases; bases outside gene matches: 7. There are 15 residues in the CDR3. Germline values: CDR1 MRHNA, CDR2 SNTAGT. CDR3 DNA sequence: TGTGCCAGCAGTCCACTAGCGGACGCTTACAATGAGCAGTTCTTC. Translated: CASSPLADAYNEQFF.

The V and J genes are TRBV2 and TRBJ2-1; D perhaps matches TRBD2 (7 bases). CDR1 and CDR2 (germline): SNHLY, FYNNEI. Trimming removed 2 bases at V and 9 bases at J, with 17 bases between. The CDR3 has 15 residues. The CDR3 region has the DNA TGTGCCAGCAGTGAATTGGTGGGGGGGCTCGGTGAGCAGTTCTTC. Translation gives CASSELVGGLGEQFF.

The chain combines TRBV5-4 with TRBJ1-5; no reliable D call. V lost 4 bases and J 0 bases, leaving 11 bases between the germline ends. CDR3 length: 15 amino acids. The germline gives CDR1 SGHNT, CDR2 YYREEE (reference sequence). The CDR3 loop is CASSVGGSSNQPQHF. Here the CDR3 DNA reads TGTGCCAGCAGCGTAGGAGGCAGTAGCAATCAGCCCCAGCATTTT.

This clone was observed once. V gene TRBV29-1 combines with J gene TRBJ2-4; TRBD1 is a possible D gene (5 bases). The CDR3 is 13 residues long. Germline-derived CDR1 and CDR2 are SQVTM and ANQGSEA. V was trimmed by 3 bases and J by 0 bases, leaving 6 bases between them. The CDR3: CSVEDTAKNIQYF. CDR3 nucleotide sequence: TGCAGCGTTGAGGACACAGCCAAAAACATTCAGTACTTC. The whole variable domain, filled in from reference TRBV29-1 and TRBJ2-4, reads SAVISQKPSRDICQRGTSLTIQCQVDSQVTMMFWYRQQPGQSLTLIATANQGSEATYESGFVIDKFPISRPNLTFSTLTVSNMSPEDSSIYLCSVEDTAKNIQYFGAGTRLSVL.

The V gene is TRBV6-1, the J gene TRBJ2-3, with 12 nucleotides matching TRBD2. In germline, CDR1 is MNHNS, CDR2 SASEGT. V shed 4 bases and J 0 bases; nucleotides not matched to a gene: 8. The CDR3 spans 18 residues. CDR3 sequence reads: CASSGLAGGRISTDTQYF. In DNA form, the CDR3 reads TGTGCCAGCAGTGGGCTAGCGGGGGGGAGGATTAGCACAGATACGCAGTATTTT.

The chain links TRBV27 to TRBJ2-7, with D possibly TRBD1 on 5 matching bases. The CDR3 has 14 residues. The ends were cut back, 6 bases at V and 2 bases at J, with 14 bases in the middle. Germline V lookup: CDR1 MNHEY, CDR2 SMNVEV (reference sequence). The CDR3 region is CASSPGGAAYEQYF. The CDR3 bases are TGTGCCAGCAGCCCCGGTGGGGCCGCCTACGAGCAGTACTTC.

CDR3 bases: TGCGCCAGCAGCCAAGACCCCATGAACACTGAAGCTTTCTTT. Translating it yields CASSQDPMNTEAFF. The gene calls are TRBV4-1 and TRBJ1-1; no firm D call. Trimming stripped 0 bases from V and 0 bases from J, with 5 bases between. The CDR3 runs to 14 residues. Per germline, CDR1 MGHRA and CDR2 YSYEKL.